This section outlines one T cell receptor beta chain sequence together with its context. By frequency, this clonotype is medium-sized (0.01 to 0.1%), with no count recorded. Its antigen remains undetermined. For each sample, TRB amplification used approximately 230 ng of peripheral blood genomic DNA, equal to 35,000 to 45,000 genome equivalents. Multiplex PCR with a touch-down protocol amplified TRB rearrangements, with the TRB-A and TRB-B primer pools combined in a single tube. Illumina adapters and sample indices were added to the amplicons through two consecutive PCR reactions performed with Phusion HS II polymerase. The amplicons were purified from gel with the NucleoSpin Gel and PCR Clean-up kit, after which the amplicons were quantified by Qubit and checked for quality on an Agilent 2100 Bioanalyzer. Sequencing of the libraries was performed on an Illumina MiSeq with 600-cycle, single-indexed, paired-end runs. The original pipeline was this. TRB reads were aligned and assembled with MiXCR version 2.1.12 using the default MiXCR reference library. A clone was defined by each unique CDR3 nucleotide sequence, and the analysis included only productive sequences supported by at least two reads. To assess repertoire diversity, an R script computed alpha-parameterized diversity profiles (alpha 0 to 5), which included the Shannon (alpha 1) and Simpson (alpha 2) indices. Combinatorial TRB VJ usage was calculated with the tcR package and was compared between cohorts by principal component analysis performed with ade4. GLIPH clustering of TCRbeta CDR3s was carried out on cohort pairs matched by age and read depth, and cluster frequencies were compared by Wilcoxon test. The reads were reprocessed in TCRdb, with one entry per CDR3 protein sequence and no accompanying DNA. None of the V and J calls come from the authors' own analysis; TCRdb made them. The table of this sample itemizes approximately 5,300 distinct CDR3 sequences. The top ten hold around 16% of the sample.

These data originate in a study of T cell clusters in autoimmune cytopenias (dated by TCRdb to between 2018 and 2021). At the level of the whole study: A mean age of approximately 52 years and a median age of roughly 63 years were recorded for the healthy donor controls, of whom about half of the roughly 43 were female. TRB sequencing reached a median depth of roughly 50,000 reads per sample and yielded a median of around 2,200 distinct TRB clonotypes per sample. Alongside healthy, CLL and autoimmune hepatitis controls, autoimmune cytopenia patients had their peripheral blood TRB and IGH repertoires sequenced at active disease and again during treatment follow-up. The study was designed to test whether a disease-specific immune repertoire signature usable as a blood-based biomarker is carried by autoimmune cytopenia patients. For primary cytopenia the controls were 25 age-matched healthy donors, whereas for secondary cytopenia the controls were 13 to 15 age-matched CLL patients. Autoimmune hepatitis repertoires were compared against under 25 age- and sex-matched healthy donors.

General conclusions and limits of the study: The T cell clusters were defined only in silico, and the functional role of the clusters still needed to be validated experimentally. Shifts in the TRB repertoire, including less even repertoires in secondary cytopenia and CLL, were mostly a reflection of lymphoma bias and not of autoimmunity. The cluster-lack signature was not observed for secondary cytopenia versus CLL, as the signature was apparently masked by the dominant lymphoma-associated repertoire. Healthy donors showed about 3-fold more exclusive TRB clusters than active autoimmune hepatitis patients, consistent with an autoimmunity-wide signature. GLIPH results suggested that primary autoimmune cytopenia patients were missing physiological T cell clusters, with over 45 clusters found only in healthy donors compared with roughly 15 found only in patients.

This same sample was also taken into another study, of T cell repertoires in aging, cancer and after chemotherapy. As that second paper reports: The donors fell into six age groups ranging from 30 or younger to 70 or older, and each group had at least three individuals. Control TCR repertoires from healthy donors were recorded across several months to years, and re-sampling revealed clear clonal overlap. The complete dataset included roughly 8.8 million TCR reads. Significantly lower blood TCR diversity and higher clonality were observed in untreated patients with hematological or solid cancers than in age-matched healthy donors. Declining TCR diversity with age in healthy donors was mainly explained by loss of richness; in cancer patients, loss of evenness also contributed. In both cancer cohorts, median generation probability rose over the chemotherapy interval, which suggests that the repertoire was reconstituted through rebound thymic output. According to the authors, the repertoire data do not allow conclusions to be drawn about immunological memory after chemotherapy. To look at immunoaging and at how T cells reconstitute after chemotherapy, the study profiled TCR beta repertoires in peripheral blood from both healthy donors and cancer patients. Alongside under 100 healthy donors serving as a reference group, the cohort included some 210 cancer patients, of whom around 91 had hematological cancers and more than 110 had solid cancers. MiXCR versions 2.12 and 3.0.5 were used to process TRB sequences. The repertoire metrics were Shannon diversity, evenness, clonality (defined as one minus evenness), and alpha-parameterized diversity profiles covering alpha 0 to 5. The IGoR algorithm was used to calculate generation probabilities for clones in the paired samples taken before and after chemotherapy.

The sample taken for sequencing was peripheral blood. The receptor's source is a human donor in good health.

The CDR3 has the sequence CASIQGQDTEAFF. The sequence links TRBV19 to TRBJ1-1; the D call from TCRdb, TRBD1, cannot be confirmed without DNA. As encoded in the germline V gene (reference sequence), CDR1 is LNHDA while CDR2 is SQIVND. The CDR3, from cysteine to phenylalanine, totals 13 residues. The protein alone is recorded here.